This T cell receptor beta chain was obtained from a study of blood T cell repertoires in COVID-19. On the study more broadly: The study drew acute and convalescent COVID-19 samples from the United States, Italy and Spain. T cells, B-cell-depleted T cells, or PBMCs provided the cDNA or gDNA that served as material.

Original processing notes: Amplification of reference gene primers provided the estimated nucleated cell counts. Method: immunoSEQ multiplex PCR; TCRdb's copy keeps in-frame clones and lacks some. V and J calls and clone size are given by that table; D and trimming were obtained from the DNA. The sample has roughly 120,000 clones; around 68% are singletons. V shed 3 bases and J 9 bases; nucleotides not matched to a gene: 7. The germline CDR1 and CDR2 sequences are LGHNA and YNFKEQ. CDR3 length equals 16 residues. The rearrangement joins TRBV4-2 to TRBJ2-5, with TRBD2 matching over 16 bases. Sequenced input: peripheral blood. The receptor was derived from a woman aged 60-70 years with acute or convalescent COVID-19. The CDR3 here is CASSQESGTSGGAQYF. The CDR3 DNA is TGTGCCAGCAGCCAGGAATCCGGGACTAGCGGGGGGGCCCAGTACTTC.